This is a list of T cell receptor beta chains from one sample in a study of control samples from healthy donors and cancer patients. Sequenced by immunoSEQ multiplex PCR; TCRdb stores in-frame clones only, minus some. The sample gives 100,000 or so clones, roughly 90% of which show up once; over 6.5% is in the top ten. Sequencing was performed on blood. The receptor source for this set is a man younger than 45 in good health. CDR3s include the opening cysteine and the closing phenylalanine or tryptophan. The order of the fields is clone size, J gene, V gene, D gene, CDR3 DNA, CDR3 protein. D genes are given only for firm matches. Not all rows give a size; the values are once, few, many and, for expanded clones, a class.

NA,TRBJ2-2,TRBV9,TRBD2,TGTGCCAGCAGCCCGCGGATCCGACTAGCGGGAGACCCACGGGGCACCGGGGAGCTGTTTTTT,CASSPRIRLAGDPRGTGELFF
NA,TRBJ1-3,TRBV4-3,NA,TGCGCCAGCAGCCCGGAGGCACGGAGCTCTGGAAACACCATATATTTT,CASSPEARSSGNTIYF
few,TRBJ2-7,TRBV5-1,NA,TGCGCCAGCAGTACAGGGTCCGGCTACGAGCAGTACTTC,CASSTGSGYEQYF
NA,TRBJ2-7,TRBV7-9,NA,TGTGCCAGCAGCCTGGGTGAGGGGGTGGAGTACGAGCAGTACTTC,CASSLGEGVEYEQYF
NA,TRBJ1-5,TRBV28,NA,TGTGCCGCCAGCGGCCGGGGGCCCCAGCATTTT,CAASGRGPQHF
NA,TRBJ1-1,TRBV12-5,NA,TGTGCTAGTGGTTTGAAGCAGGCCCGGGACACTGAAGCTTTCTTT,CASGLKQARDTEAFF
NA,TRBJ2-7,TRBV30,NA,TGTGCCTGGAGTGGTAGAGGGACCCTCGAGCAGTACTTC,CAWSGRGTLEQYF
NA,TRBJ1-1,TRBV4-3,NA,TGCGCCAGCAGCCATTACGAAGGGCCTTACACTGAAGCTTTCTTT,CASSHYEGPYTEAFF
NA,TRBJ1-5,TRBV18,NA,TGTGCCAGCTCACCAGGTATGATAGGGAGCAATCAGCCCCAGCATTTT,CASSPGMIGSNQPQHF
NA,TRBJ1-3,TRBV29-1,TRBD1,TGCAGCGTGCTCCTCATGACAGGGGGCGGTGGTGGAAACACCATATATTTT,CSVLLMTGGGGGNTIYF
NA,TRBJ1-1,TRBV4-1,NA,TGCGCCAGCCGGGGAGCGACTGAAGCTTTCTTT,CASRGATEAFF
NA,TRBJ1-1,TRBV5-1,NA,TGCGCCAGCAGCGCGCCAGCGGGAGGGAACACTGAAGCTTTCTTT,CASSAPAGGNTEAFF
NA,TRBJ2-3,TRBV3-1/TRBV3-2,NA,TGTGCCAGCAGCCCCCTAGGGGGAATATCGGGCACAGATACGCAGTATTTT,CASSPLGGISGTDTQYF
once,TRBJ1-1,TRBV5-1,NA,TGCGCCAGCAGCTTGGCTCGGGGACCGACAAACACTGAAGCTTTCTTT,CASSLARGPTNTEAFF
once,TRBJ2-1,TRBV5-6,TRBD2,TGTGCCAGCAGTTCTCCGGGACTAGAGAACAATGAGCAGTTCTTC,CASSSPGLENNEQFF
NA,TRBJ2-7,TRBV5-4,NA,TGTGCCAGCAGCGCCTACAGGGGACTTCACGAGCAGTACTTC,CASSAYRGLHEQYF
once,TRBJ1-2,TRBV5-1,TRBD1,TGCGCCAGCAGGGCCGGGACAGAGGCCTATGGCTACACCTTC,CASRAGTEAYGYTF
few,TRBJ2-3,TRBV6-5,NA,TGTGCCAGCAGGGCCGGGAGCACAGATACGCAGTATTTT,CASRAGSTDTQYF
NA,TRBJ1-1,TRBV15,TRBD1,TGTGCCACCAGCACCCAAAAACAGGGGGCAGTTTATGGCACTGAAGCTTTCTTT,CATSTQKQGAVYGTEAFF
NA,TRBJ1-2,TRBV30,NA,TGTGCCTGGAGTGTACGAGTTGGGGAGCCATCCTATGGCTACACCTTC,CAWSVRVGEPSYGYTF
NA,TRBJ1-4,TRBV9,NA,TGTGCCAGCAGCGTAAGGTCCGGGGCTAATGAAAAACTGTTTTTT,CASSVRSGANEKLFF
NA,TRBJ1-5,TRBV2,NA,TGTGCCAGCAGTTTGAGGGGGGGAGAGAGCAATCAGCCCCAGCATTTT,CASSLRGGESNQPQHF
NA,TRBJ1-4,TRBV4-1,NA,TGCGCCAGCAGCCAAGGTGAAAAACTGTTTTTT,CASSQGEKLFF
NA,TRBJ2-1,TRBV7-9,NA,TGTGCCAGCAGCGCCCTCTCCTACAATGAGCAGTTCTTC,CASSALSYNEQFF
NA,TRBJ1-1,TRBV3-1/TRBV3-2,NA,TGTGCCAGCAGCCAGCTCGGGACAGAAGCTTTCTTT,CASSQLGTEAFF
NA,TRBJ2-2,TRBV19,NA,TGTGCCACCCAAGCCTCGAGCGGTTCTAACACCGGGGAGCTGTTTTTT,CATQASSGSNTGELFF
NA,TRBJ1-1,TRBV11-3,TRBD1,TGTGCCAGCAGCTCGACAGGGGGCAGCGCTGAAGCTTTCTTT,CASSSTGGSAEAFF
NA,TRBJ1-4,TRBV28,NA,TGTGCCAGCAGTTTATCCCGAGGGATGAGTGAAAAACTGTTTTTT,CASSLSRGMSEKLFF
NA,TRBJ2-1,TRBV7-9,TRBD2,TGTGCCAGCAGCATAGGGACTAGCGGCTACAATGAGCAGTTCTTC,CASSIGTSGYNEQFF
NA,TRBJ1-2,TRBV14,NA,TGTGCCAGCAGCCAAGTAGGCGCGGGGGGCTACACCTTC,CASSQVGAGGYTF
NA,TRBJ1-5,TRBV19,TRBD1,TGTGCCAGTAGTAGGGGGGGACAGGGCGTGCAGCCCCAGCATTTT,CASSRGGQGVQPQHF
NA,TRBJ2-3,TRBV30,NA,TGTGCCTGGAGTTATTGGGATACGCAGTATTTT,CAWSYWDTQYF
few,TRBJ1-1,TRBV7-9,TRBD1,TGTGCCAGCAGTAAGGGACAGACGAGTGAAGCTTTCTTT,CASSKGQTSEAFF
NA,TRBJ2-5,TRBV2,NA,TGTGCCAGGGGGGGGCAGGGCCAAGAGACCCAGTACTTC,CARGGQGQETQYF
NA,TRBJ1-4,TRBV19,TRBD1,TGTGCCAGTAGTAGCGGGACAGGCAATGAAAAACTGTTTTTT,CASSSGTGNEKLFF
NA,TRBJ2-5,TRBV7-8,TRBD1,TGTGCCAGCAGCTTTTCCCGGGACAGGGCCCCTCTCAAGGAGACCCAGTACTTC,CASSFSRDRAPLKETQYF
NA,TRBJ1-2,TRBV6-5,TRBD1,TGTGCCAGCAGGCCGACCAGGGGGGGCTATGGCTACACCTTC,CASRPTRGGYGYTF
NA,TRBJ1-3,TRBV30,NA,TGTGCCTGGAGGTCGCCCCTCTCTGGAAACACCATATATTTT,CAWRSPLSGNTIYF
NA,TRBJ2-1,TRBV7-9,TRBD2,TGTGCCAGCAGCTTAATCACGGGGTTTGTAGCGGGAGGGTCTTGGGAGCAGTTCTTC,CASSLITGFVAGGSWEQFF
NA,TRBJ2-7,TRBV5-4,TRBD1,TGTGCCAGCAGCTTGAGGACAGGCTACGAGCAGTACTTC,CASSLRTGYEQYF
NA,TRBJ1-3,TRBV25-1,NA,TGTGCCACCAACCCGGGGACTGGAAACACCATATATTTT,CATNPGTGNTIYF
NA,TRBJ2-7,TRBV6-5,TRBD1,TGTGCCAGCAGTTACGGAAGACAGGGGTTCTACGAGCAGTACTTC,CASSYGRQGFYEQYF
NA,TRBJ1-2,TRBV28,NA,TGTGCCAGCAGTTCCAAGGGCCCCGTCTATGGCTACACCTTC,CASSSKGPVYGYTF
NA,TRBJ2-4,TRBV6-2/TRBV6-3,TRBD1,TGTGCCAGCAGTTACGCCGTGGACAGGGAGGAGCACAAAAACATTCAGTACTTC,CASSYAVDREEHKNIQYF
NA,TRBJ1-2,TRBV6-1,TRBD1,TGTGCCAGCAGTGAAGGACAGGGGGGGATCTATGGCTACACCTTC,CASSEGQGGIYGYTF
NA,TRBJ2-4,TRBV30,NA,TGTGCCTGGAGTGTAGGGGTCCTTTTCGCCAAAAACATTCAGTACTTC,CAWSVGVLFAKNIQYF
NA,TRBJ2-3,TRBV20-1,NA,TGCAGTGCTAGTATGATCAGCGGGAGCACAGATACGCAGTATTTT,CSASMISGSTDTQYF
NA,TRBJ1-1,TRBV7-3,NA,TGTGCCAGCAGCTCCAACCCTAACACTGAAGCTTTCTTT,CASSSNPNTEAFF
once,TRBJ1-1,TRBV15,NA,TGTGCCACCAGCAGAGTTGGGTGGGGGGGCGGAACTGAAGCTTTCTTT,CATSRVGWGGGTEAFF